Each of the 9 T cell receptor beta chains below was sequenced from the same sample in a study of control samples from healthy donors and cancer patients. This table comes from immunoSEQ multiplex PCR, and its TCRdb copy is limited to in-frame clones, with some not included. The profile shows about 130,000 clones, approximately 89% of them singletons. The sample was PBMCs. These TCRs come from a man aged 50-59 years with head and neck cancer.

This clone has only one observation. This rearrangement joins TRBV19 to TRBJ1-2, with a possible D match to TRBD1 (5 bases). Trimming pared 6 bases from V and 6 bases from J, leaving 20 bases between. Germline values: CDR1 LNHDA, CDR2 SQIVND (reference sequence). There are 15 residues in the CDR3. The CDR3 spells CASRNLDKVGNGYTF. The CDR3 region has the DNA TGTGCCAGTAGGAACTTGGACAAAGTGGGGAATGGCTACACCTTC.

The chain joins TRBV12-3 or TRBV12-4 to TRBJ1-6; weak D call: TRBD1 (6 bases). V shed 5 bases and J shed 12 bases, with 11 bases lying between them. This CDR3 has 12 residues. CDR3 region: CASSGNREPLHF. CDR3 sequence (DNA): TGTGCCAGCAGTGGAAACAGGGAACCCCTCCACTTT.

V is TRBV7-2 and J is TRBJ2-5, with 7 bases aligning to TRBD2. Germline V CDR1 and CDR2: SGHTA, FQGNSA. V shed 5 bases and J 0 bases; nucleotides not matched to a gene: 6. CDR3 length: 15 residues. The CDR3 sequence: CASSRASGNQETQYF. CDR3 nucleotides: TGTGCCAGCAGCAGGGCTAGCGGTAACCAAGAGACCCAGTACTTC.

The gene calls are TRBV6-5 and TRBJ2-2, with D perhaps matching TRBD2 (5 bases). The CDR3 is 14 residues long. Germline V gene data show CDR1 as MNHEY and CDR2 as SVGAGI. V dropped 7 bases and J dropped 4 bases, with 13 bases sitting between them. The CDR3 protein is CASKGLASTGELFF. The CDR3 nucleotides read TGTGCCAGCAAAGGACTTGCCAGCACCGGGGAGCTGTTTTTT.

The rearrangement uses TRBV2 and TRBJ1-1, with D uncertain. Germline values: CDR1 SNHLY, CDR2 FYNNEI. V was pared by 7 bases and J by 4 bases, with 13 bases between. There are 13 residues in the CDR3. CDR3: CASNGPQFTEAFF. DNA of the CDR3: TGTGCCAGCAACGGCCCCCAATTCACTGAAGCTTTCTTT.

This clone was found once. The chain couples TRBV11-2 to TRBJ1-4; D possibly corresponds to TRBD1 (6 bases). Germline V gene lookup returns CDR1 SGHAT and CDR2 FQNNGV. CDR3 length: 15 amino acids. The ends were cut back, 1 base at V and 7 bases at J, with 13 bases in the middle. CDR3 sequence reads: CASSLVGGKGEKLFF. DNA of the CDR3: TGTGCCAGCAGCTTAGTGGGGGGCAAGGGTGAAAAACTGTTTTTT.

The chain combines TRBV28 with TRBJ1-1, with 7 bases matching TRBD1. V shed 6 bases, J shed 4 bases, and the junction held 8 bases outside the gene matches. From germline, CDR1 is MDHEN and CDR2 SYDVKM. The CDR3 is 14 residues long. CDR3 DNA: TGTGCCAGCAGACTGACAGGGTGGAGCACTGAAGCTTTCTTT. Translating gives CASRLTGWSTEAFF.

This rearrangement joins TRBV7-2 to TRBJ2-7; no definite D call. V was cut by 1 base and J by 1 base, with 8 bases left in between. Germline assignment: CDR1 SGHTA and CDR2 FQGNSA. CDR3 length: 14 residues. The CDR3, as DNA: TGTGCCAGCAGCTTAGGTGTGCAGTCCTACGAGCAGTACTTC. Its protein product is CASSLGVQSYEQYF.

V gene TRBV5-6 combines with J gene TRBJ2-5; 16 positions match TRBD2. Germline assignment: CDR1 SGHDT and CDR2 YYEEEE. The CDR3 has 18 amino acids. The J segment lost 2 bases and the V segment lost 1 base, leaving 5 bases of the junction unmatched. This CDR3 reads CASSLSGTSGRGQETQYF. The CDR3 nucleotides read TGTGCCAGCAGCTTGTCTGGGACTAGCGGGAGGGGACAAGAGACCCAGTACTTC. Using reference TRBV5-6 and TRBJ2-5 for the parts outside the CDR3, the full variable domain is DAGVTQSPTHLIKTRGQQVTLRCSPKSGHDTVSWYQQALGQGPQFIFQYYEEEERQRGNFPDRFSGHQFPNYSSELNVNALLLGDSALYLCASSLSGTSGRGQETQYFGPGTRLLVL.